In its sample, the clone carrying this T cell receptor (beta chain) was seen a few times. Its specificity is unknown. This record comes from a study of beta chain features in type 1 diabetes. cDNA synthesis used the whole RNA isolate, giving expressed TCRB sequences. Some clones are missing from TCRdb's copy, which holds only in-frame ones; the method was immunoSEQ multiplex PCR. The repertoire consists of about 900,000 clones, with roughly a sixth occurring once and the leading ten covering about 0.025%. Study findings and constraints: Type 1 diabetes patients had TCRB CDR3s that were shorter (moderately but significantly so) in all four CD4+ subsets.

The specimen was naive CD4+ T cells from blood. This receptor was taken from a woman aged 18-29 years in good health.

CDR3 amino acids: CASSIRRVGYEQYF. CDR3 bases: TGTGCCAGCAGTATAAGAAGGGTGGGCTACGAGCAGTACTTC. This rearrangement joins TRBV6-5 to TRBJ2-7, with D unclear. Germline CDR1 reads MNHEY; CDR2 reads SVGAGI. The CDR3 is 14 residues long. V lost 5 bases and J lost 3, with 14 bases in between.